Below are 4 T cell receptor beta chains sequenced from a single sample in a study of T-cell reconstitution after alpha-beta-depleted transplantation in children. A TCRbeta library incorporating unique molecular identifiers was prepared. Using its own MiXCR run on the PCR reads, TCRdb lists one record per CDR3 protein. The repertoire holds about 830,000 distinct CDR3 sequences, with roughly 15% as singletons. Here the sequenced sample was PBMCs, mostly from graft donor cells, taken 360 days after TCRalphabeta/CD19-depleted stem cell transplant. The source of these receptors is a male patient younger than 18 who had a stem cell transplant for acute lymphoblastic leukemia, so the T cells may come from the graft donor.

This clonotype was seen a few times. V usage is TRBV29-1 and J usage is TRBJ2-7; maybe TRBD1 (6 bases). Germline-derived CDR1 and CDR2 are SQVTM and ANQGSEA. V was shortened by 3 bases and J by 1 base, with 10 bases between the two germline ends. This CDR3 is 13 amino acids long. Here the CDR3 DNA reads TGCAGCGTTGAGCACCAGGGGTCCTACGAGCAGTACTTC. This codes for CSVEHQGSYEQYF.

The table lists this clonotype with a few counts. The chain uses TRBV20-1 and TRBJ2-3; D remains ambiguous. The CDR3 totals 15 residues. Trimming removed 7 bases from V and 0 bases from J, with 17 bases in between. Germline V gene lookup returns CDR1 DFQATT and CDR2 SNEGSKA (reference sequence). CDR3 nucleotides: TGCAGTGGCGCGATCCTATTTTCTAGCACAGATACGCAGTATTTT. Residues: CSGAILFSSTDTQYF.

The rearrangement joins TRBV2 to TRBJ2-1; D gene unclear. This CDR3 is built from 13 residues. The V and J ends lost 6 bases and 9 bases respectively, with 15 bases between them. Germline V gene data show CDR1 as SNHLY and CDR2 as FYNNEI. The CDR3 DNA reads as TGTGCCAGCAGATCTAACTTAAACCCTGAGCAGTTCTTC. The encoded protein is CASRSNLNPEQFF.

The table lists this clonotype with many counts. This sequence joins TRBV4-1 and TRBJ2-3; 8 bases line up with TRBD2. V lost 3 bases, J lost 1 base, and 6 bases stayed unmatched. Germline V gives CDR1 MGHRA, CDR2 YSYEKL. The CDR3 is 16 amino acids. CDR3 residues: CASSHGREGGTDTQYF. As DNA, the CDR3 is TGCGCCAGCAGCCACGGTCGGGAGGGCGGCACAGATACGCAGTATTTT.